Following are 30 T cell receptor beta chains from one sample sequenced in a study of identical twins. A single record per CDR3 protein comes from TCRdb applying MiXCR to the 5' RACE reads. Among roughly 1,500,000 distinct CDR3 sequences, about 30% were seen once, and the ten largest hold 0.25% to 0.3%. Sequencing was carried out using cord blood. These receptors originate from a newborn girl in good health.

V is TRBV12-3 or TRBV12-4 and J is TRBJ2-1; 9 bases fit TRBD1. Germline trimming cut 6 bases from V and 6 bases from J; bases unmatched to any gene: 6. The CDR3 consists of 14 residues. The CDR3: CASRGQGLFNEQFF. In DNA form, the CDR3 reads TGTGCCAGCAGGGGACAGGGTCTTTTCAATGAGCAGTTCTTC.

The gene calls are TRBV7-2 and TRBJ2-7; 11 nucleotides align to TRBD2. V gave up 3 bases and J gave up 3 bases; unmatched junction bases: 13. The CDR3 loop spans 18 amino acids. Germline CDR1 SGHTA, CDR2 FQGNSA. This CDR3 is CASSFTPVAGGPIYEQYF. The CDR3 DNA follows: TGTGCCAGCAGCTTCACTCCGGTAGCGGGAGGGCCGATCTACGAGCAGTACTTC. Together with reference TRBV7-2 and TRBJ2-7, the CDR3 gives the full variable domain: GAGVSQSPSNKVTEKGKDVELRCDPISGHTALYWYRQSLGQGLEFLIYFQGNSAPDKSGLPSDRFSAERTGGSVSTLTIQRTQQEDSAVYLCASSFTPVAGGPIYEQYFGPGTRLTVT.

This clonotype appeared a few times. V is TRBV20-1 and J is TRBJ1-2; D remains ambiguous. V lost 6 bases to trimming and J lost 3 bases, with 14 bases between them. The CDR3 sequence is 13 residues long. Germline CDR1 reads DFQATT; CDR2 reads SNEGSKA (reference sequence). CDR3: CSALDGSDYGYTF. The CDR3 DNA sequence: TGCAGTGCCCTCGACGGATCTGACTATGGCTACACCTTC.

J is TRBJ2-5 and V is TRBV14, with TRBD2 matching over 9 bases. The CDR3 is 17 amino acids. J was trimmed by 2 bases and V by 0 bases; bases with no gene match: 7. CDR1 and CDR2 from the germline V gene are SGHDN and FVKESK. CDR3 sequence: CASSQDFLAGTQETQYF. The DNA of the CDR3 is TGTGCCAGCAGCCAAGATTTCCTAGCGGGGACTCAAGAGACCCAGTACTTC.

The chain couples TRBV10-3 to TRBJ2-5; D uncertain. Germline V lookup: CDR1 ENHRY, CDR2 SYGVKD. Between the trimmed V and J ends, which lost 2 bases and 2 bases, there was a span of 12 bases. The CDR3 has 15 residues. The CDR3: CAISERPARQETQYF. The CDR3 DNA reads as TGTGCCATCAGTGAGCGGCCAGCCAGACAAGAGACCCAGTACTTC.

This clonotype was seen a few times. The chain employs TRBV7-2 and TRBJ1-5; maybe TRBD1 (6 bases). The CDR3 has 17 amino acids. Germline CDR1 and CDR2: SGHTA and FQGNSA. Trimming took 5 bases from V and 0 from J, leaving 17 bases between them. The CDR3 spells CASSLQIGTYSNQPQHF. CDR3 coding DNA: TGTGCCAGCAGCCTTCAAATCGGGACATATAGCAATCAGCCCCAGCATTTT.

This clonotype was found a few times. The chain couples TRBV20-1 to TRBJ1-2, with a possible D match to TRBD1 (6 bases). CDR3 length equals 11 residues. Between the trimmed V and J ends, which lost 3 bases and 6 bases, there was a span of 8 bases. Germline CDR1 is DFQATT and CDR2 is SNEGSKA (reference sequence). The CDR3 DNA follows: TGCAGTGCTAGTCGACAGGATGGCTACACCTTC. Amino acids: CSASRQDGYTF.

The chain is built from TRBV2 and TRBJ2-1; 11 bases fit TRBD2. The assigned J gene may be wrong: the sequence end matches TRBJ2-7 better. The CDR3 has 19 amino acids. Germline CDR1 SNHLY, CDR2 FYNNEI. CDR3 nucleotides: TGTGCCAGCAGTGGTGTCATACTGAAACTAGCGGGGGCCTACAATGAGCAGTACTTC. Translated: CASSGVILKLAGAYNEQYF.

At least ten counts were recorded for this clonotype. The chain carries TRBV21-1 and TRBJ2-7. TRBV21-1 is a pseudogene locus. The CDR3 is made up of 12 amino acids. DNA of the CDR3: TGTGCCAGCAGCAAAGAGGGAATGGAGCAGTACTTC. Protein sequence: CASSKEGMEQYF.

The rearrangement uses TRBV6-1 and TRBJ2-5; perhaps D is TRBD1 or TRBD2 (5 bases each). The J call could be wrong; TRBJ2-7 is a better fit for the DNA end. This CDR3 is built from 18 residues. Germline CDR1 MNHNS, CDR2 SASEGT. The CDR3 DNA is TGTGCCAGCAGTGAGTTTGGTGTGGGGGAAACCTTTCTCGACGAGCAGTACTTC. It codes for CASSEFGVGETFLDEQYF.

The V call is TRBV5-6, the J call TRBJ2-2; D gene ambiguous. Deletions cut 4 bases from V and 1 base from J, with 8 bases between. The CDR3 consists of 14 residues. Germline V gene sequence: CDR1 SGHDT, CDR2 YYEEEE. For the CDR3, the DNA is TGTGCCAGCAGCCGCTACCTGAACACCGGGGAGCTGTTTTTT. Its protein is CASSRYLNTGELFF.

This clonotype was counted between two and nine times. The J gene is TRBJ1-6, the V gene TRBV7-2; TRBD1 might be the D (5 bases). Germline lookup yields CDR1 SGHTA and CDR2 FQGNSA. With 5 bases removed from V and 0 bases from J, the gap between germline ends came to 20 bases. The CDR3 covers 19 residues. CDR3 in DNA: TGTGCCAGCAGCCCGAGGGGCATCACCTTGAGCTCCTATAATTCACCCCTCCACTTT. Its protein product is CASSPRGITLSSYNSPLHF. Using reference TRBV7-2 and TRBJ1-6 for the parts outside the CDR3, the full variable domain is GAGVSQSPSNKVTEKGKDVELRCDPISGHTALYWYRQSLGQGLEFLIYFQGNSAPDKSGLPSDRFSAERTGGSVSTLTIQRTQQEDSAVYLCASSPRGITLSSYNSPLHFGNGTRLTVT.

The J gene is TRBJ2-1, the V gene TRBV27; D tentatively reads TRBD1 or TRBD2 (5 bases each). The CDR3 extends over 15 amino acids. Trimming cost V 2 bases and J 4 bases, with 12 bases left between them. CDR1 is MNHEY and CDR2 is SMNVEV in the germline V gene (reference sequence). The CDR3 here is CASSLEGPIYNEQFF. Here the CDR3 DNA reads TGTGCCAGCAGTTTAGAGGGACCTATATACAATGAGCAGTTCTTC.

In regard to this clonotype: A much larger clone differs by one base, so this may be a read error. The chain recombines TRBV10-3 with TRBJ2-1; D not certain. Trimming pared 4 bases from V and 10 bases from J, leaving 14 bases between. The CDR3 runs 13 residues. Germline lookup yields CDR1 ENHRY and CDR2 SYGVKD. The chain's CDR3 is CAISGIPLAEQFF. Here the CDR3 DNA reads TGTGCCATCAGTGGGATTCCGTTGGCCGAGCAGTTCTTC.

The DNA for the CDR3 is TGTGCCAGCAGTTTATGCCGAAATCAGCCCCAGCATTTT. It is translated as CASSLCRNQPQHF. The chain joins TRBV28 to TRBJ1-5; D remains unclear. Germline loops: CDR1 MDHEN, CDR2 SYDVKM. The CDR3 runs to 13 residues. With 0 bases removed from V and 4 bases from J, the gap between germline ends came to 4 bases.

The chain employs TRBV5-4 and TRBJ1-2, with TRBD1 matching 7 bases. The length of the CDR3 is 14 residues. The germline gives CDR1 SGHNT, CDR2 YYREEE (reference sequence). Unmatched junction bases numbered 5, after V lost 3 bases and J lost 3 bases. The CDR3, as DNA: TGTGCCAGCAGCTGGACCGGGACAGACTATGGCTACACCTTC. It encodes CASSWTGTDYGYTF. Based on the CDR3 plus reference TRBV5-4 and TRBJ1-2, the full variable domain is ETGVTQSPTHLIKTRGQQVTLRCSSQSGHNTVSWYQQALGQGPQFIFQYYREEENGRGNFPPRFSGLQFPNYSSELNVNALELDDSALYLCASSWTGTDYGYTFGSGTRLTVV.

This clonotype was counted only a few times. The rearrangement joins TRBV20-1 to TRBJ2-1; D is possibly TRBD2 (5 bases). With 3 bases removed from V and 6 bases from J, the gap between germline ends came to 15 bases. This CDR3 has 14 residues. CDR1 DFQATT and CDR2 SNEGSKA come from the germline V gene (reference sequence). The DNA of the CDR3 is TGCAGTGCTAGGGACTTCGAGGGCTCCAATGAGCAGTTCTTC. Translating gives CSARDFEGSNEQFF.

J is TRBJ2-2 and V is TRBV21-1; the table calls TRBD1, which could not be checked here. TRBV21-1 is a pseudogene. This CDR3 region has 15 residues. CDR3 amino acids: CASSKGQGVPGELFF. CDR3 bases: TGTGCCAGCAGCAAAGGTCAGGGGGTCCCCGGGGAGCTGTTTTTT.

J is TRBJ1-4 and V is TRBV9, with D possibly matching TRBD1 (6 bases). This CDR3 region has 18 residues. The V gene lost 0 bases and the J gene lost 2 bases, with 17 bases spanning the gap. Per the germline V gene, CDR1 is SGDLS and CDR2 is YYNGEE. CDR3 in DNA: TGTGCCAGCAGCGTAGCCCTGCCTGGGAGGGGGACTAATGAAAAACTGTTTTTT. Translated: CASSVALPGRGTNEKLFF.

The sample holds a few counts of this clonotype. The V gene is TRBV27, the J gene TRBJ2-7; 8 bases align to TRBD2. The germline CDR1 and CDR2 sequences are MNHEY and SMNVEV (reference sequence). The CDR3 sequence is 14 residues long. V was clipped by 4 bases and J by 6 bases; unmatched bases: 8. This CDR3 is CASSSLAATGEQYF. The CDR3 coding sequence is TGTGCCAGCAGTTCACTAGCGGCCACGGGCGAGCAGTACTTC.

V usage is TRBV3-1 and J usage is TRBJ1-4, with unresolved D. V was clipped by 1 base and J by 8 bases, with 11 bases between them. The CDR3 runs 14 residues. Germline V gene data show CDR1 as LGHDT and CDR2 as YNNKEL (reference sequence). This chain's CDR3 is CASSQGVIGEKLFF. Written as DNA, the CDR3 is TGTGCCAGCAGCCAAGGAGTCATCGGAGAAAAACTGTTTTTT. The full variable domain, with the rest looked up from reference TRBV3-1 and TRBJ1-4, is DTAVSQTPKYLVTQMGNDKSIKCEQNLGHDTMYWYKQDSKKFLKIMFSYNNKELIINETVPNRFSPKSPDKAHLNLHINSLELGDSAVYFCASSQGVIGEKLFFGSGTQLSVL.

This clonotype was seen only once. The V gene is TRBV27, the J gene TRBJ1-2; D is unclear. This CDR3 has 11 amino acids. Trimming removed 8 bases from V and 8 bases from J, with 12 bases in between. The germline V gene encodes CDR1 MNHEY and CDR2 SMNVEV (reference sequence). CDR3 sequence: CASFGWWGYTF. The CDR3 DNA reads TGTGCCAGCTTCGGGTGGTGGGGCTACACCTTC.

The chain uses TRBV28 and TRBJ2-5; no clear D gene. The DNA end is a closer match to TRBJ2-7, so the J assignment may be wrong. The CDR3 totals 13 residues. CDR1 and CDR2 from the germline V gene are MDHEN and SYDVKM. CDR3: CASSFGPSAEQYF. In DNA, the CDR3 is TGTGCCAGCAGTTTTGGGCCCTCTGCCGAGCAGTACTTC.

The V call is TRBV18, the J call TRBJ1-1; weak D call: TRBD1 (6 bases). CDR1 and CDR2 (germline): KGHSH, LQKENI. The V end lost 0 bases, the J end lost 0 bases, and 8 bases lay between the germline ends. The CDR3 is 15 amino acids. The CDR3 region is CASSPPRTVNTEAFF. The CDR3, as DNA: TGTGCCAGCTCACCACCACGGACAGTGAACACTGAAGCTTTCTTT.

The chain carries TRBV12-3 or TRBV12-4 and TRBJ2-7; the match to TRBD1 covers 8 bases. V lost 2 bases, J lost 4 bases, and 7 bases stayed unmatched. The CDR3 is made up of 15 amino acids. CDR3 coding DNA: TGTGCCAGCAGTTTACCGCACAGGGGGGCATACGAGCAGTACTTC. Its protein is CASSLPHRGAYEQYF.

The rearrangement uses TRBV11-2 and TRBJ2-5; D gene unclear. The CDR3 covers 13 residues. Germline CDR1 is SGHAT and CDR2 is FQNNGV. Trimming took 1 base from V and 13 from J, leaving 16 bases between them. The CDR3 spells CASSLGGWPKLYF. CDR3 sequence (DNA): TGTGCCAGCAGCTTAGGGGGATGGCCTAAACTGTACTTC.

This clonotype was observed a few times. One end of the junction fails to match germline, which may point to a read error. This chain connects TRBV7-9 to TRBJ2-3; the D gene is possibly TRBD2 (5 bases). The CDR3 length is 16 residues. Germline V CDR1 and CDR2: SEHNR, FQNEAQ (reference sequence). For the CDR3, the DNA is TGTGCCAGCAGCTGGGAGAAGATAAGAGGCACAAATACGCAGTATTTT. It yields the protein CASSWEKIRGTNTQYF.

This clonotype was detected only a few times. V usage is TRBV12-3 or TRBV12-4 and J usage is TRBJ2-1, with D possibly matching TRBD2 (6 bases). The CDR3 covers 15 residues. Trimming shortened V by 5 bases and J by 3 bases, and 14 bases separated the two germline ends. CDR3 coding DNA: TGTGCCAGCAGTACCTCCGGGACTGGCTACAATGAGCAGTTCTTC. It specifies CASSTSGTGYNEQFF.

The chain recombines TRBV5-1 with TRBJ2-7, with 7 bases aligning to TRBD2. The CDR3 length is 14 residues. V lost 3 bases and J lost 2; bases outside the gene matches: 5. CDR1 SGHRS and CDR2 YFSETQ come from the germline V gene. The chain's CDR3 is CASSSAGGTYEQYF. The DNA for the CDR3 is TGCGCCAGCAGCTCCGCCGGGGGGACCTACGAGCAGTACTTC.

The chain couples TRBV7-2 to TRBJ2-5, with a possible D match to TRBD2 (6 bases). The CDR3 covers 14 residues. Germline CDR1 reads SGHTA; CDR2 reads FQGNSA. The V end lost 4 bases, the J end lost 7 bases, and 16 bases lay between the germline ends. CDR3 DNA sequence: TGTGCCAGCAGCTCGGAGACTAGGATGCGGACCCAGTACTTC. Amino acid sequence: CASSSETRMRTQYF.